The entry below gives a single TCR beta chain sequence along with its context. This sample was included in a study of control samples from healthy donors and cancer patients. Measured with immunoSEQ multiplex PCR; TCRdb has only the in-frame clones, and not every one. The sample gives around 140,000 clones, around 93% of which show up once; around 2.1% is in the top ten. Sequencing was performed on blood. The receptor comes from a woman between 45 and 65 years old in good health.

CDR3 nucleotides: TGTGCCAGCAGCCGGATAGCCGGGGCCCCGGGGAATGAGCAGTTCTTC. Translating it yields CASSRIAGAPGNEQFF. The chain recombines TRBV3-1 (or the pseudogene TRBV3-2) with TRBJ2-1; D tentatively fits TRBD1 or TRBD2 (5 bases each). Germline CDR1 and CDR2: LGHDT and YNNKEL (reference sequence). The CDR3 is made up of 16 amino acids. V lost 4 bases and J lost 7, with 20 bases in between.